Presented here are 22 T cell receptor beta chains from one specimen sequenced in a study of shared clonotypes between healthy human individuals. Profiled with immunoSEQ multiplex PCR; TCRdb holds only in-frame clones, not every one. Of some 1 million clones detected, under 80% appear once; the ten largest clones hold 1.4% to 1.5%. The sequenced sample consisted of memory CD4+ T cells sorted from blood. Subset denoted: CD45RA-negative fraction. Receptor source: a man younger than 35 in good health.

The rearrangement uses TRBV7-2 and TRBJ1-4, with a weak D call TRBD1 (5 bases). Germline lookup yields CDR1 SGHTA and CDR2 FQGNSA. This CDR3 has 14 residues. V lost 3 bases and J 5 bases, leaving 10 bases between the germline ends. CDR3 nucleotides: TGTGCCAGCAGCTTGGCAGGGTTGAATGAAAAACTGTTTTTT. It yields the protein CASSLAGLNEKLFF. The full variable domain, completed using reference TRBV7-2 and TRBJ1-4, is GAGVSQSPSNKVTEKGKDVELRCDPISGHTALYWYRQSLGQGLEFLIYFQGNSAPDKSGLPSDRFSAERTGGSVSTLTIQRTQQEDSAVYLCASSLAGLNEKLFFGSGTQLSVL.

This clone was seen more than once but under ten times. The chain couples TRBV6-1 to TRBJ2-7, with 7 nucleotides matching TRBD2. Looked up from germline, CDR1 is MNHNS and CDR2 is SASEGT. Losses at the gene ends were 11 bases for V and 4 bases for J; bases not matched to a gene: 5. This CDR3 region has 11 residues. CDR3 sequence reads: CAGGVGYEQYF. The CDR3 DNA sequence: TGTGCCGGGGGGGTTGGTTACGAGCAGTACTTC.

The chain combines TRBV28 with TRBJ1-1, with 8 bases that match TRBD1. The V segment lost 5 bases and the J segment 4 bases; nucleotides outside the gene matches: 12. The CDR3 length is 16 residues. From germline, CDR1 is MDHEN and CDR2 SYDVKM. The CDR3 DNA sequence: TGTGCCAGCAGTCCACATCTCGGACAGGGCGGCACTGAAGCTTTCTTT. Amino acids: CASSPHLGQGGTEAFF.

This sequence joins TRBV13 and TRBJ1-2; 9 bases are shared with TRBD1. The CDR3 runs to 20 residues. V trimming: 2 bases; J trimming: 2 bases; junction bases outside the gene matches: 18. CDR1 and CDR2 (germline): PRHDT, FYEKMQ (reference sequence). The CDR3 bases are TGTGCCAGCAGCTTAAACGAATTTTGGACAGGGGTCTCGGGCAACTATGGCTACACCTTC. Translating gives CASSLNEFWTGVSGNYGYTF.

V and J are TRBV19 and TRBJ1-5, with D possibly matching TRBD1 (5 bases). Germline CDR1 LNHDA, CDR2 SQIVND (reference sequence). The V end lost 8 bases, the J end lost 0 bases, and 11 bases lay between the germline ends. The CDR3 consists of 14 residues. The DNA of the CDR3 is TGTGCCAGTGGGGCCGGCCTTAGCAATCAGCCCCAGCATTTT. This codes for CASGAGLSNQPQHF.

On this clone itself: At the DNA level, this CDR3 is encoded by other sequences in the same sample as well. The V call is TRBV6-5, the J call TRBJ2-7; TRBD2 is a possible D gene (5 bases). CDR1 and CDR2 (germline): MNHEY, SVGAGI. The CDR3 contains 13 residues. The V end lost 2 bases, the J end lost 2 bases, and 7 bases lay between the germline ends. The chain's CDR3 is CASSYTGTYEQYF. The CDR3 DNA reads TGTGCCAGCAGTTACACCGGGACCTACGAGCAGTACTTC.

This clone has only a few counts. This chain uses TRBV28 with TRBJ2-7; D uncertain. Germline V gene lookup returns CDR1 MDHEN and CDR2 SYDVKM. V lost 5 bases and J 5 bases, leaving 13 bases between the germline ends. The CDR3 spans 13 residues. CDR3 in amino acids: CASSVSRRDEQYF. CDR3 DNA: TGTGCCAGCAGTGTCTCCCGTCGAGACGAGCAGTACTTC.

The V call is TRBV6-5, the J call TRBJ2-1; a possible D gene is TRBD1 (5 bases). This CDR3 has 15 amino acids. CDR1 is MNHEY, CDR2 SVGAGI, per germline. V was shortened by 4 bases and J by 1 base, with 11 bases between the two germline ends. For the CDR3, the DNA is TGTGCCAGCAGTTTTGACAGACCTTCCTACAATGAGCAGTTCTTC. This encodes CASSFDRPSYNEQFF.

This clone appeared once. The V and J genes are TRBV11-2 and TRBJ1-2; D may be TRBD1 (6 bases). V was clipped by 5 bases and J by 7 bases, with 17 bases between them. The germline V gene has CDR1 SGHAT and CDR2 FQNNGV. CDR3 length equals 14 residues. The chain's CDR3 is CASSRIQGQGGYTF. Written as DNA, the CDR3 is TGTGCCAGCAGCCGCATCCAGGGGCAGGGTGGCTACACCTTC.

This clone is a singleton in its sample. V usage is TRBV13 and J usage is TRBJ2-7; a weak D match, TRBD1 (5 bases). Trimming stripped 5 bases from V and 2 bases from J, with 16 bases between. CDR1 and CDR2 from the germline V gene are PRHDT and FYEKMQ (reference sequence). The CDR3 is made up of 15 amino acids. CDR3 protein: CASSRFRQSPYEQYF. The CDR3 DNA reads TGTGCCAGCAGCCGCTTCCGACAGTCTCCCTACGAGCAGTACTTC.

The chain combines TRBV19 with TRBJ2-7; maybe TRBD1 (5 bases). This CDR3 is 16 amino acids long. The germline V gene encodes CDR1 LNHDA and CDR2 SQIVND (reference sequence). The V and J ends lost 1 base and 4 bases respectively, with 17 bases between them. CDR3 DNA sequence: TGTGCCAGTAGTATAGGCTTGGACACCCCTGTTTACGAGCAGTACTTC. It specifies CASSIGLDTPVYEQYF. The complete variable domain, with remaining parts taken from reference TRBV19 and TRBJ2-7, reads DGGITQSPKYLFRKEGQNVTLSCEQNLNHDAMYWYRQDPGQGLRLIYYSQIVNDFQKGDIAEGYSVSREKKESFPLTVTSAQKNPTAFYLCASSIGLDTPVYEQYFGPGTRLTVT.

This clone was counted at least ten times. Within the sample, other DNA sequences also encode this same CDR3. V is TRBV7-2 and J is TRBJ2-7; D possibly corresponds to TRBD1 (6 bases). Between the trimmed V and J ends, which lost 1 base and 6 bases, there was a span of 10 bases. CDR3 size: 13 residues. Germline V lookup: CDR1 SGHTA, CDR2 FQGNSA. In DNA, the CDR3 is TGTGCCAGCAGCTTAGACAGGGTGGGCGAGCAGTACTTC. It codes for CASSLDRVGEQYF.

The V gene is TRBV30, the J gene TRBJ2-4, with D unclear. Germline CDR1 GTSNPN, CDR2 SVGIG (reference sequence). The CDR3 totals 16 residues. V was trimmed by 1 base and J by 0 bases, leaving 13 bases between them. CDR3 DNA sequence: TGTGCCTGGAGTGCCGAAGGGATACTAGCCAAAAACATTCAGTACTTC. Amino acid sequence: CAWSAEGILAKNIQYF.

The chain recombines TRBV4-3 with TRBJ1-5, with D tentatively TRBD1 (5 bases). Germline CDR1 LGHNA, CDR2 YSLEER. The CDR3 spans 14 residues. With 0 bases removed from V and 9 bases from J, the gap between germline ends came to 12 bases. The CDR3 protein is CASSQDHGAGPQHF. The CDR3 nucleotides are TGCGCCAGCAGCCAAGATCACGGGGCAGGGCCCCAGCATTTT.

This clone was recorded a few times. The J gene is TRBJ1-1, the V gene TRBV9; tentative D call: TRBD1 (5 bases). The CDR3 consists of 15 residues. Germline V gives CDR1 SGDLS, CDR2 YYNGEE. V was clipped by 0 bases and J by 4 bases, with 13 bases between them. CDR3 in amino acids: CASSVDVGLSTEAFF. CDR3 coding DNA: TGTGCCAGCAGCGTAGATGTGGGACTGTCCACTGAAGCTTTCTTT.

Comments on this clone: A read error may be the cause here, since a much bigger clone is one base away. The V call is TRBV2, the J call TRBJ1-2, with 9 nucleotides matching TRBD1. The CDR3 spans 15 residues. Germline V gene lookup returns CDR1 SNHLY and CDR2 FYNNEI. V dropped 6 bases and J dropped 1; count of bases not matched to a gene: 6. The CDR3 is CASSPGTGNNYGYTF. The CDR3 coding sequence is TGTGCCAGCAGCCCCGGGACAGGGAATAACTATGGCTACACCTTC. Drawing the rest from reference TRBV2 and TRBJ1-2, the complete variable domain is EPEVTQTPSHQVTQMGQEVILRCVPISNHLYFYWYRQILGQKVEFLVSFYNNEISEKSEIFDDQFSVERPDGSNFTLKIRSTKLEDSAMYFCASSPGTGNNYGYTFGSGTRLTVV.

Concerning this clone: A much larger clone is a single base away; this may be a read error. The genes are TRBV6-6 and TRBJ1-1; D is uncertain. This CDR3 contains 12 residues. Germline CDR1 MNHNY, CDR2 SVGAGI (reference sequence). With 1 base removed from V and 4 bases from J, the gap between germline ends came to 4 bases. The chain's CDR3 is CASSYWVTEAFF. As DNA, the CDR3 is TGTGCCAGCAGTTACTGGGTCACTGAAGCTTTCTTT.

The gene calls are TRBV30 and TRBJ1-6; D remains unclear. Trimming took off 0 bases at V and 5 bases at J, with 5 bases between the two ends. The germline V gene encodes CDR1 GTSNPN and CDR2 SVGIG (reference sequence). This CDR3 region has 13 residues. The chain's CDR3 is CAWSVGDNSPLHF. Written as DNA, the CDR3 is TGTGCCTGGAGTGTCGGGGATAATTCACCCCTCCACTTT. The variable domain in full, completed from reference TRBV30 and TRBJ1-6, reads SQTIHQWPATLVQPVGSPLSLECTVEGTSNPNLYWYRQAAGRGLQLLFYSVGIGQISSEVPQNLSASRPQDRQFILSSKKLLLSDSGFYLCAWSVGDNSPLHFGNGTRLTVT.

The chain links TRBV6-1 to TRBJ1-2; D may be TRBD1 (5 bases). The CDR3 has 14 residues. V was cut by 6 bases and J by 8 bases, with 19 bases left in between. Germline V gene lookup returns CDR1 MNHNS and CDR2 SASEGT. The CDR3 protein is CASSRENPLGGYTF. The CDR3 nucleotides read TGTGCCAGCAGCAGGGAGAATCCTTTGGGAGGCTACACCTTC.

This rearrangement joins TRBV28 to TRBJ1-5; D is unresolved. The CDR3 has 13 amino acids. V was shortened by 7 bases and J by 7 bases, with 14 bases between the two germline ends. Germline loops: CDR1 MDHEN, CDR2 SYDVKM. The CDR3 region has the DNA TGTGCCAGCACGACTGGAGTTTGGCAGCCCCAGCATTTT. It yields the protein CASTTGVWQPQHF.

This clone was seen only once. The CDR3, as DNA: TGTGCCAGCAGCTCACTCATCGGCTACACCTTC. It encodes CASSSLIGYTF. This rearrangement joins TRBV7-2 to TRBJ1-2; no clear D. This CDR3 contains 11 residues. The V and J ends lost 4 bases and 8 bases respectively, with 8 bases between them. Germline assignment: CDR1 SGHTA and CDR2 FQGNSA.

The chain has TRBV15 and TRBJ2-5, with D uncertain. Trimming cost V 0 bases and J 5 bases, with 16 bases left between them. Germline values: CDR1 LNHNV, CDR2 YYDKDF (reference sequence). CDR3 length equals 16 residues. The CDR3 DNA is TGTGCCACCAGCAGAGAGAGGCTGTGGGTAGAGGAGACCCAGTACTTC. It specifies CATSRERLWVEETQYF.